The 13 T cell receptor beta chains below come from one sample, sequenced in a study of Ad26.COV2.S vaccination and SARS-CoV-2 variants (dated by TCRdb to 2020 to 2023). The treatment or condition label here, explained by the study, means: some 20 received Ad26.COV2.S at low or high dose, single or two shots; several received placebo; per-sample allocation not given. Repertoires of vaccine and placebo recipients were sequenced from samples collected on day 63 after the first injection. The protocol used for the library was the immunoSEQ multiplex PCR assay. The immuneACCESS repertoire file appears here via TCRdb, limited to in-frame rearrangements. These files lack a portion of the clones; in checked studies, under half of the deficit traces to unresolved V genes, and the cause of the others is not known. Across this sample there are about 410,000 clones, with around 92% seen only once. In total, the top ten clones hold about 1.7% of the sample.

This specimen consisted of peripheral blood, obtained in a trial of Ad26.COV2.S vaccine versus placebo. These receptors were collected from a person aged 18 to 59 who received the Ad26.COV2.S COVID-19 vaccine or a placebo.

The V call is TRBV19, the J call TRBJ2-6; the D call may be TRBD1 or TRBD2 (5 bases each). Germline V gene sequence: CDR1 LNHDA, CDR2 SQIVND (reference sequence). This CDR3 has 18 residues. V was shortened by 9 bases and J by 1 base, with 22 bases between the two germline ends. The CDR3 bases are TGTGCCAGCATGCCTACGGGACGAGGAGGATCTGGGGCCAACGTCCTGACTTTC. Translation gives CASMPTGRGGSGANVLTF.

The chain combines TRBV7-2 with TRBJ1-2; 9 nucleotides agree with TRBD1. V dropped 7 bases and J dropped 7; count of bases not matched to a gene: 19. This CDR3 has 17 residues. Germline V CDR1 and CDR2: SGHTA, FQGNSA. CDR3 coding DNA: TGTGCCAGCACCGACCGCTCGGGACAGGGAAAATCGAGTGGCTACACCTTC. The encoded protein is CASTDRSGQGKSSGYTF.

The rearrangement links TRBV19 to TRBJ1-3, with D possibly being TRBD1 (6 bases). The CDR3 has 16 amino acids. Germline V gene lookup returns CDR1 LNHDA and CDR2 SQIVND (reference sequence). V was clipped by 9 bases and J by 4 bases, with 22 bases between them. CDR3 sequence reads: CASTPVRGAPGNTIYF. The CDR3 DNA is TGTGCCAGCACACCAGTAAGGGGGGCGCCAGGAAACACCATATATTTT. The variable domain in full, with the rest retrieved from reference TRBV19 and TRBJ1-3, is DGGITQSPKYLFRKEGQNVTLSCEQNLNHDAMYWYRQDPGQGLRLIYYSQIVNDFQKGDIAEGYSVSREKKESFPLTVTSAQKNPTAFYLCASTPVRGAPGNTIYFGEGSWLTVV.

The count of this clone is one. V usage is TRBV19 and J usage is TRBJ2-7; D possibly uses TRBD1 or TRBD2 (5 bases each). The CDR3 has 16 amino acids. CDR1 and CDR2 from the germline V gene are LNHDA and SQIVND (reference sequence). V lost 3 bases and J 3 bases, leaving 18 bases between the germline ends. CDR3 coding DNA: TGTGCCAGTAGTATTGGGGCAGGGCTCGGGGTCTACGAGCAGTACTTC. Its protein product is CASSIGAGLGVYEQYF. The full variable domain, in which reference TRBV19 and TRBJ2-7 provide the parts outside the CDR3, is DGGITQSPKYLFRKEGQNVTLSCEQNLNHDAMYWYRQDPGQGLRLIYYSQIVNDFQKGDIAEGYSVSREKKESFPLTVTSAQKNPTAFYLCASSIGAGLGVYEQYFGPGTRLTVT.

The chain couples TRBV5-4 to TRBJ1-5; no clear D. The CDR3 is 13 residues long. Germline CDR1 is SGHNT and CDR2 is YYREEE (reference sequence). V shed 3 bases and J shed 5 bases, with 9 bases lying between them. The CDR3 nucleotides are TGTGCCAGCAGCTCTCATGGGGATCAGCCCCAGCATTTT. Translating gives CASSSHGDQPQHF.

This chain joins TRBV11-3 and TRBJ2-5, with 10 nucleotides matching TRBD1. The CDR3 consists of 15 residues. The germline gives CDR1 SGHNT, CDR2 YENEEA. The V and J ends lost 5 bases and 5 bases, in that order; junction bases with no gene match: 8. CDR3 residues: CASSTGTGVYETQYF. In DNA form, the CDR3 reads TGTGCCAGCAGCACCGGGACAGGGGTTTACGAGACCCAGTACTTC.

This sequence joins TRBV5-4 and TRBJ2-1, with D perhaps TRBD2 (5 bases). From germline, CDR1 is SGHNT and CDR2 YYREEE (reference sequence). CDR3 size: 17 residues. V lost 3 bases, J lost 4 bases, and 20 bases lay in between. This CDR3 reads CASSSSTRPSFYNEQFF. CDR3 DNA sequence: TGTGCCAGCAGCTCATCTACCCGCCCTAGCTTTTACAATGAGCAGTTCTTC.

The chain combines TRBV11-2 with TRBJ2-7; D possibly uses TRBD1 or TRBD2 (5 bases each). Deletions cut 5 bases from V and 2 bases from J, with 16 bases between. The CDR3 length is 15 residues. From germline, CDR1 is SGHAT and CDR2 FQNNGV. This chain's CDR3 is CASSPPARGTYEQYF. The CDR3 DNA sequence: TGTGCCAGCAGCCCCCCCGCTCGGGGCACCTACGAGCAGTACTTC.

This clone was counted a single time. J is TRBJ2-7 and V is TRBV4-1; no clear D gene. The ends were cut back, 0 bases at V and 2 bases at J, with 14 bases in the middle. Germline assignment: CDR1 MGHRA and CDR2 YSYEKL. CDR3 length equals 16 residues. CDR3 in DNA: TGCGCCAGCAGCCAAGATTTTTCCCGGCCCCCCTACGAGCAGTACTTC. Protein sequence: CASSQDFSRPPYEQYF.

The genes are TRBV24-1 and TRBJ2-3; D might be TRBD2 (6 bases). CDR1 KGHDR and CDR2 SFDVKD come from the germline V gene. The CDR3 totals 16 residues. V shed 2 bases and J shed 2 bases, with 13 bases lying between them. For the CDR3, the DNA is TGTGCCACCAGTGATTCACAAAGCGGGTACACAGATACGCAGTATTTT. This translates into CATSDSQSGYTDTQYF.

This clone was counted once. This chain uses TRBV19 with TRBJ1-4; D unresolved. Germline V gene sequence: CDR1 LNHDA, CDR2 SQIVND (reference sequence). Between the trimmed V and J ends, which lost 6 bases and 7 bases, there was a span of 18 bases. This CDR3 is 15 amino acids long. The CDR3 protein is CASRPPGRRSEKLFF. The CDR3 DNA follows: TGTGCCAGTAGACCGCCGGGTCGGAGAAGTGAAAAACTGTTTTTT.

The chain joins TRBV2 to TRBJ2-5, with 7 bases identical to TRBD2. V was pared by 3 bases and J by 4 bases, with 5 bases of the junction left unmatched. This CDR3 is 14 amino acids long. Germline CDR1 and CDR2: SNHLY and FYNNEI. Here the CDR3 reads CASSEGGAGETQYF. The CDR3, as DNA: TGTGCCAGCAGTGAGGGAGGGGCGGGAGAGACCCAGTACTTC.

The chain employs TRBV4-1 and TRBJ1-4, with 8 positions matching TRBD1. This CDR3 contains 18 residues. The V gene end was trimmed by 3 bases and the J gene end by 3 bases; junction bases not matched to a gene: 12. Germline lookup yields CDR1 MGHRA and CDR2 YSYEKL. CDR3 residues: CASSQGGTGHAANEKLFF. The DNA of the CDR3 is TGCGCCAGCAGCCAGGGGGGGACAGGCCATGCGGCTAATGAAAAACTGTTTTTT.